The sequence of this T cell receptor (beta chain) was determined in a study of blood T cell repertoires in COVID-19. Study at large: Some COVID-19 samples were acute and others convalescent; all came from the United States, Italy and Spain. Nucleic acid was either cDNA or gDNA, and it came from T cells, B-cell-depleted T cells, or PBMCs.

The CDR3 is made up of 15 amino acids. CDR1 is SGHTA, CDR2 FQGNSA, per germline. V shed 5 bases, J shed 10 bases, and the junction held 10 bases outside the gene matches. TCRdb's copy holds only in-frame clones and misses some; the assay was immunoSEQ multiplex PCR. The table has approximately 200,000 clones, roughly 79% seen once. Material for sequencing was peripheral blood. The chain links TRBV7-2 to TRBJ1-6; 8 bases match TRBD1. The receptor was derived from a human donor with acute or convalescent COVID-19. The donor label of this sample is uncertain. CDR3 DNA: TGTGCCAGCAGCGCCCGGACAGGGCAGAACTCACCCCTCCACTTT. This translates into CASSARTGQNSPLHF. The full variable domain, with the rest looked up from reference TRBV7-2 and TRBJ1-6, is GAGVSQSPSNKVTEKGKDVELRCDPISGHTALYWYRQSLGQGLEFLIYFQGNSAPDKSGLPSDRFSAERTGGSVSTLTIQRTQQEDSAVYLCASSARTGQNSPLHFGNGTRLTVT.